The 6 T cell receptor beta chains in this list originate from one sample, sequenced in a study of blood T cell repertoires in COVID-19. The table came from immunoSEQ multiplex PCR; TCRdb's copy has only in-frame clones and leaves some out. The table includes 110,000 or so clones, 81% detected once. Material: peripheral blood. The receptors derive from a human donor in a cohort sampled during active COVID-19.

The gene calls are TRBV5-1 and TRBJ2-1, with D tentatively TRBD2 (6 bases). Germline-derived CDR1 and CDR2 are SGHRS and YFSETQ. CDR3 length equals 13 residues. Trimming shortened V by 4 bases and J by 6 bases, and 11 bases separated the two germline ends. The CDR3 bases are TGCGCCAGCAGCAGTTCTAGCGCCAATGAGCAGTTCTTC. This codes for CASSSSSANEQFF.

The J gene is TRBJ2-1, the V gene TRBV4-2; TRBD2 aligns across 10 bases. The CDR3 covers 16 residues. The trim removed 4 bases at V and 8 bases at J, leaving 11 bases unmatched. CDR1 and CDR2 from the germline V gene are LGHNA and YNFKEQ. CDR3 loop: CASSRLSGGAIDEQFF. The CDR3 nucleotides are TGTGCCAGCAGCCGCCTAAGCGGGGGGGCCATCGATGAGCAGTTCTTC.

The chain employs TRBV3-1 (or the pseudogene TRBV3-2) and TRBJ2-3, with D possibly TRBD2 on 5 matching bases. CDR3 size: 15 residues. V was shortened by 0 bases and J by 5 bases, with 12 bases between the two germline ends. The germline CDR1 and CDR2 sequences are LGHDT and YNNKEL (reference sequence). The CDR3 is CASSQDGGPGDTQYF. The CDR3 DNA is TGTGCCAGCAGCCAAGATGGCGGGCCGGGAGATACGCAGTATTTT.

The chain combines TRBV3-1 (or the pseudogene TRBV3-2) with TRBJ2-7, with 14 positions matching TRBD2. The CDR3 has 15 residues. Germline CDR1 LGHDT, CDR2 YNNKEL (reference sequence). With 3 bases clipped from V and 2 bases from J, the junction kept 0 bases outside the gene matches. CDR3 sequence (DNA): TGTGCCAGCAGCCAGGGACTAGCGGGAGCCTACGAGCAGTACTTC. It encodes CASSQGLAGAYEQYF.

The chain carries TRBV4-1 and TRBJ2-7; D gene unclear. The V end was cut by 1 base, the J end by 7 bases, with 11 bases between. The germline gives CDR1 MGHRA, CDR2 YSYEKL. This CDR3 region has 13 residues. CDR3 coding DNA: TGCGCCAGCAGCCAAGTCCTGAGTGAAGAGCAGTACTTC. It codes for CASSQVLSEEQYF.

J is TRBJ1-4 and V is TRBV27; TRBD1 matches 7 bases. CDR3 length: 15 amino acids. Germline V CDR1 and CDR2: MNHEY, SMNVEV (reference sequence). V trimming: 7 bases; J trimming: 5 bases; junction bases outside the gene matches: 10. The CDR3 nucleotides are TGTGCCAGCAAGTGGAGGGGACAGATAAATGAAAAACTGTTTTTT. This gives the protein CASKWRGQINEKLFF.